This T cell receptor beta chain is from a study of identical twins. TCRdb recomputed calls from the 5' RACE reads with MiXCR, one row per CDR3 protein. This table holds roughly 690,000 distinct CDR3 sequences, 21% found once. This same sample was also part of a study on T cells expressing NK-cell markers. This second study says: Each TCR beta repertoire originated in sorted T cells that were CD3+CD56+NKG2C+, CD3+CD56+NKG2C- or CD3+CD56-NKG2C+. The authors sequenced eight donors, of whom seven were HCMV-seropositive and one was seronegative. Roughly 6 donors showed dominant NKG2C+ clonotypes comprising about 1.0-8% of their CD8+ T cells.

The TCR comes from a young woman in good health. The sample taken for sequencing was PBMCs.

CDR3: CASSWERRGDEQYF. For the CDR3, the DNA is TGCGCCAGCAGCTGGGAGCGCAGGGGGGACGAGCAGTACTTC. This sequence joins TRBV5-1 and TRBJ2-7, with D possibly matching TRBD1 (7 bases). CDR1 SGHRS and CDR2 YFSETQ come from the germline V gene. CDR3 length: 14 amino acids. Trimming removed 3 bases at V and 5 bases at J, with 15 bases between.